This section outlines one T cell receptor beta chain sequence together with its context. The antigen is not known. This sample stems from a study of cytomegalovirus exposure and HLA in healthy donors. Study conclusions and caveats: The authors enumerated some 160 TCR beta chains as linked to cytomegalovirus. First-cohort TCR clusters tended to co-occur in the 90 to 150 validation repertoires, a later analysis found. Both high specificity and high sensitivity reportedly marked the classifier's diagnosis of cytomegalovirus status.

Separation from the approximately 720-subject first cohort characterized the roughly 110-subject validation cohort, to which the donors belonged. Using immunoSEQ multiplex PCR, the repertoire was profiled, and TCRdb retains in-frame clones only, with some absent. This sample has about 140,000 clones; more than 75% occur once, and the top ten carry approximately 10%. Germline CDR1 and CDR2: LNHDA and SQIVND (reference sequence). The V end was cut by 6 bases, the J end by 2 bases, with 9 bases between. The CDR3 is 13 amino acids. This receptor was taken from a man aged 18-30 years in good health and CMV-seropositive. This sequence joins TRBV19 and TRBJ2-3; D is uncertain. The sample consisted of PBMCs. The CDR3 sequence is CASSQRLTDTQYF. DNA for the CDR3: TGTGCCAGTAGCCAAAGACTCACAGATACGCAGTATTTT.